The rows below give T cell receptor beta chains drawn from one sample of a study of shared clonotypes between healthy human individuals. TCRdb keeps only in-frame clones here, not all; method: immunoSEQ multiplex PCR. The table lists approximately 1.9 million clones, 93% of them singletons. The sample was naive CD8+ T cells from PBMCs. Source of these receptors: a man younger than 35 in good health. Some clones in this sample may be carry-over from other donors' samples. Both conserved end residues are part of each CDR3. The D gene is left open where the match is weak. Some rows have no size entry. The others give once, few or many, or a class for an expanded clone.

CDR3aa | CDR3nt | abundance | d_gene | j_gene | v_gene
CASSDLLGQYF | TGTGCCAGCAGTGACCTACTCGGGCAGTACTTC | NA | NA | TRBJ2-7 | TRBV6-1
CASSTGTGYYEQYF | TGTGCCAGTAGTACAGGGACAGGCTACTACGAGCAGTACTTC | NA | TRBD1 | TRBJ2-7 | TRBV19
CASSPVPKAGELFF | TGTGCCAGCAGCCCCGTCCCGAAAGCCGGGGAGCTGTTTTTT | NA | NA | TRBJ2-2 | TRBV7-9
CASSLRDRIYNEQFF | TGTGCCAGCAGCTTACGGGACAGGATTTACAATGAGCAGTTCTTC | NA | TRBD1 | TRBJ2-1 | TRBV7-9
CASSPSDSITYEQYF | TGTGCCAGCTCACCCTCGGACAGCATTACCTACGAGCAGTACTTC | NA | NA | TRBJ2-7 | TRBV18
CASRNQEIYEQYF | TGCGCCAGCAGAAATCAGGAGATCTACGAGCAGTACTTC | NA | NA | TRBJ2-7 | TRBV5-1
CASDSSRGEQYF | TGTGCCAGTGACAGCTCCCGGGGCGAGCAGTACTTC | NA | NA | TRBJ2-7 | TRBV2
CASRGGQGEAFF | TGTGCCAGCAGGGGAGGACAGGGAGAAGCTTTCTTT | NA | TRBD1 | TRBJ1-1 | TRBV2
CAISVYRTGDDTGANVLTF | TGTGCCATCAGTGTATATAGGACAGGGGACGACACTGGGGCCAACGTCCTGACTTTC | NA | TRBD1 | TRBJ2-6 | TRBV10-3
CASSPSRVRANVLTF | TGTGCCAGCAGCCCCAGTAGGGTAAGAGCCAACGTCCTGACTTTC | once | NA | TRBJ2-6 | TRBV28
CASSLFGGVQETQYF | TGTGCCAGTAGTTTGTTTGGGGGGGTCCAAGAGACCCAGTACTTC | NA | TRBD2 | TRBJ2-5 | TRBV19
CASSGQSSYEQYF | TGTGCCAGCAGTGGACAGTCCTCCTACGAGCAGTACTTC | NA | NA | TRBJ2-7 | TRBV2
CASSLLTEAFF | TGTGCCAGCAGTTTACTTACTGAAGCTTTCTTT | NA | NA | TRBJ1-1 | TRBV28
CSVELAGDYNEQFF | TGCAGCGTTGAACTAGCGGGAGACTACAATGAGCAGTTCTTC | NA | TRBD2 | TRBJ2-1 | TRBV29-1
CASSQIDRGTEAFF | TGCGCCAGCAGCCAGATCGACAGGGGGACTGAAGCTTTCTTT | NA | TRBD1 | TRBJ1-1 | TRBV4-1
CASSVEGGTNEKLFF | TGTGCCAGCAGCGTAGAAGGGGGGACTAATGAAAAACTGTTTTTT | NA | NA | TRBJ1-4 | TRBV9
CASSSGKQRRGVAYNEQFF | TGTGCCAGCAGCTCCGGGAAGCAGCGGCGGGGAGTTGCCTACAATGAGCAGTTCTTC | NA | NA | TRBJ2-1 | TRBV7-6
CASSPQVVRAKNIQYF | TGTGCCAGCAGCCCCCAGGTGGTCCGAGCCAAAAACATTCAGTACTTC | NA | NA | TRBJ2-4 | TRBV27
CAIRGPRGTEAFF | TGTGCCATACGGGGCCCTAGGGGCACTGAAGCTTTCTTT | NA | NA | TRBJ1-1 | TRBV10-3
CASSLGGQPQHF | TGTGCCAGCAGCTTGGGAGGCCAGCCCCAGCATTTT | NA | NA | TRBJ1-5 | TRBV7-8
CASPTGSKNIQYF | TGCGCCAGCCCGACAGGGTCCAAAAACATTCAGTACTTC | once | TRBD1 | TRBJ2-4 | TRBV10-1
CASSQSGRGDEQYF | TGTGCCAGCAGTCAAAGCGGGAGAGGCGACGAGCAGTACTTC | NA | TRBD2 | TRBJ2-7 | TRBV27
CATSSTLDTGELFF | TGTGCCACCAGCAGTACCCTAGACACCGGGGAGCTGTTTTTT | once | NA | TRBJ2-2 | TRBV15
CASSPPKGLAGPNEQFF | TGTGCCAGCTCACCACCGAAGGGACTAGCGGGCCCCAATGAGCAGTTCTTC | once | TRBD2 | TRBJ2-1 | TRBV18
CAIEQGANSPLHF | TGTGCCATCGAACAGGGGGCTAATTCACCCCTCCACTTT | NA | TRBD1 | TRBJ1-6 | TRBV28
CAISESSTEAFF | TGTGCCATCAGTGAGTCGTCCACTGAAGCTTTCTTT | few | NA | TRBJ1-1 | TRBV10-3
CASSNLSLTDTDTQYF | TGTGCCAGTAGTAATTTGTCCTTAACCGACACAGATACGCAGTATTTT | NA | NA | TRBJ2-3 | TRBV19
CASSLRFGVNTEAFF | TGTGCCAGCAGTTTACGGTTCGGTGTGAACACTGAAGCTTTCTTT | NA | NA | TRBJ1-1 | TRBV27
CASSQVGAGDSPLHF | TGTGCCAGCAGCCAAGTGGGGGCTGGAGATTCACCCCTCCACTTT | NA | NA | TRBJ1-6 | TRBV4-2
CASSLPTGYTEAFF | TGTGCCAGCAGCCTCCCGACAGGGTACACTGAAGCTTTCTTT | NA | TRBD1 | TRBJ1-1 | TRBV13
CASRPGITDTQYF | TGTGCCAGCAGGCCCGGAATCACAGATACGCAGTATTTT | NA | NA | TRBJ2-3 | TRBV27
CASSPRGPNEKLFF | TGTGCCAGCAGCCCCAGGGGGCCCAATGAAAAACTGTTTTTT | NA | TRBD1 | TRBJ1-4 | TRBV7-8
CAISGGRMNTEAFF | TGTGCCATCAGTGGGGGACGGATGAACACTGAAGCTTTCTTT | NA | NA | TRBJ1-1 | TRBV10-3
CASSRSVGRFTDTQYF | TGTGCCAGCAGCCGATCGGTAGGGCGCTTCACAGATACGCAGTATTTT | NA | NA | TRBJ2-3 | TRBV27
CASSVGTSARGEQFF | TGTGCCAGCAGCGTCGGGACTAGCGCCCGCGGTGAGCAGTTCTTC | once | TRBD2 | TRBJ2-1 | TRBV7-8
CASRPEMYSNQPQHF | TGTGCCAGCAGGCCCGAGATGTATAGCAATCAGCCCCAGCATTTT | NA | NA | TRBJ1-5 | TRBV6-4
CASSYYGDRVHIEQFF | TGTGCCAGCAGTTACTACGGGGACAGGGTACACATTGAGCAGTTCTTC | NA | TRBD1 | TRBJ2-1 | TRBV6-7
CASSGGSPWGTEAFF | TGTGCCAGCAGCGGAGGCTCTCCTTGGGGCACTGAAGCTTTCTTT | few | NA | TRBJ1-1 | TRBV25-1
CSVDGRGVYGYTF | TGCAGCGTAGACGGCAGGGGGGTCTATGGCTACACCTTC | once | TRBD1 | TRBJ1-2 | TRBV29-1
CASRTGHGGLQRKTQYF | TGTGCCAGCAGAACCGGCCACGGGGGACTCCAAAGGAAGACCCAGTACTTC | NA | NA | TRBJ2-5 | TRBV28
CASSLPGLAGADGQFF | TGTGCCAGCAGCTTACCGGGACTAGCGGGGGCCGATGGGCAGTTCTTC | NA | TRBD2 | TRBJ2-1 | TRBV7-9
CSAGGGDSYEQYF | TGCAGCGCTGGTGGGGGTGACTCCTACGAGCAGTACTTC | NA | NA | TRBJ2-7 | TRBV29-1
CASSLIAESSSYEQYF | TGTGCCAGCAGCTTAATCGCGGAATCCAGCTCCTACGAGCAGTACTTC | NA | NA | TRBJ2-7 | TRBV11-1
CASSQSGVEAFF | TGTGCCAGCAGCCAAAGTGGGGTTGAAGCTTTCTTT | once | NA | TRBJ1-1 | TRBV4-2
CASRVTGGFLTEAFF | TGTGCCAGCAGAGTCACAGGGGGCTTTTTGACTGAAGCTTTCTTT | NA | TRBD1 | TRBJ1-1 | TRBV27
CASSGPGGSNQPQHF | TGTGCCAGCAGTGGTCCAGGGGGAAGCAATCAGCCCCAGCATTTT | NA | TRBD1 | TRBJ1-5 | TRBV27
CSVLGYEQYF | TGCAGCGTTCTTGGGTACGAGCAGTACTTC | NA | NA | TRBJ2-7 | TRBV29-1
CASSVVGWTGMEYGYTF | TGTGCCAGCAGCGTAGTCGGATGGACAGGGATGGAATATGGCTACACCTTC | NA | TRBD1 | TRBJ1-2 | TRBV9
CATSRDRPRVHEQFF | TGTGCCACCAGCAGAGATCGTCCCAGGGTCCATGAGCAGTTCTTC | NA | NA | TRBJ2-1 | TRBV15
CASSQREGYDSNQPQHF | TGCGCCAGCAGCCAACGGGAGGGGTACGATAGCAATCAGCCCCAGCATTTT | NA | NA | TRBJ1-5 | TRBV4-1
CASSLIDVNTEAFF | TGCGCCAGCAGCTTGATAGACGTGAACACTGAAGCTTTCTTT | few | NA | TRBJ1-1 | TRBV5-1
CASSQLGDYEQYF | TGCGCCAGCAGCCAACTGGGTGACTACGAGCAGTACTTC | NA | NA | TRBJ2-7 | TRBV4-1
CASSLPSGGHNEQFF | TGTGCCAGCAGTCTGCCTAGCGGGGGCCACAATGAGCAGTTCTTC | NA | TRBD2 | TRBJ2-1 | TRBV6-5
CASSLASPGSYTF | TGTGCCAGCAGCTTAGCCTCTCCGGGGAGTTACACCTTC | NA | NA | TRBJ1-2 | TRBV7-9
CASSLRAGLEGQPQHF | TGTGCCAGCAGTCTCCGTGCAGGGTTGGAAGGTCAGCCCCAGCATTTT | NA | NA | TRBJ1-5 | TRBV27
CASSSTGVEQFF | TGTGCCAGCAGCTCCACGGGAGTTGAGCAGTTCTTC | NA | NA | TRBJ2-1 | TRBV6-1
CASSSGQGNYEQYF | TGCGCCAGCAGCTCGGGACAGGGGAACTACGAGCAGTACTTC | NA | TRBD1 | TRBJ2-7 | TRBV5-1